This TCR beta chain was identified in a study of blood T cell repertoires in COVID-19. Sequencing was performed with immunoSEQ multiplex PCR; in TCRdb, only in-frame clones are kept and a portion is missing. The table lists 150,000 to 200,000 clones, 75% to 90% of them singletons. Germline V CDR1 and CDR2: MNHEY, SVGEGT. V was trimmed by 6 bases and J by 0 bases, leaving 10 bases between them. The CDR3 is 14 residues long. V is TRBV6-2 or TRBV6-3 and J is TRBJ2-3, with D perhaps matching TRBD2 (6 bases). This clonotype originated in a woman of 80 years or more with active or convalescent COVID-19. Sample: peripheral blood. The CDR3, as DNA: TGTGCCAGCAGCCCTAGCGTTAGCACAGATACGCAGTATTTT. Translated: CASSPSVSTDTQYF.